This record covers a single T cell receptor beta chain. A few counts support this clonotype. Its antigen remains undetermined. Base qualities are not recorded, but no much larger clone differs from it by a single base. These data belong to a study of T cells in Graves' hyperthyroidism and ophthalmopathy (dated by TCRdb to about 2019). Background on the whole study: Peripheral blood was sampled at the time of initial diagnosis, prior to any treatment. TCR V-J signatures able to tell the groups apart were searched for in a discovery cohort of some 100 patients, of whom 43 had Graves' ophthalmopathy and 55 to 60 had stable Graves' hyperthyroidism. Whether ophthalmopathy could be predicted prospectively was tested in an independent validation cohort made up of 18 to 20 hyperthyroidism patients plus 17 patients who later progressed to ophthalmopathy. The 100 discovery patients were randomly divided into training and test sets at a 7:3 ratio. In about 6 Graves' hyperthyroidism patients, the study also compared T-cell repertoires from thyroid tissue with T-cell repertoires from blood. Once sampling was done, hyperthyroidism patients were given methimazole at a starting dose of 30 mg daily, whereas ophthalmopathy patients were given high-dose intravenous methylprednisolone. The paper reports TCR Vbeta CDR3 sequencing of 135 peripheral blood samples: approximately 43 ophthalmopathy, about 75 hyperthyroidism and around 17 progressor patients.

Graves' hyperthyroidism was defined as stable when no progression to ophthalmopathy occurred over 18 months of follow-up. Hyperthyroidism patients were newly diagnosed, had a disease duration of under 2 months, and were aged 18 to 65 years. Exclusion was applied to patients with uncontrolled infections, other autoimmune diseases, pregnancy or lactation. Clinical symptoms, serum thyroxine and TRAb, thyroid ultrasound, and orbital computed tomography formed the basis for the diagnoses. PBMCs were separated from 7.5 to 10 ml of fresh peripheral blood using Ficoll-Paque density gradient centrifugation. Total RNA was extracted with Trizol reagent, and quality was checked on an Agilent 2100 Bioanalyzer. Here is what the overall study found, with its caveats: A model built on a 13 V-J signature distinguished ophthalmopathy from stable hyperthyroidism, reaching around 87% sensitivity and around 81% specificity in cross-validation and 80%/75% in testing. Blood samples also contained most of the expanded thyroid clonotypes (frequency above 0.001), which suggests that blood repertoires may reflect thyroid immune responses. Sample size was not statistically predetermined, and blinding of investigators to group allocation was not performed. In validation, the model predicted progression to ophthalmopathy with roughly 70% sensitivity and approximately 74% specificity, a median of about 6 months before onset.

The TCR beta CDR3 regions were amplified from RNA transcripts. The TCR CDR3 was subjected to a first round of RT-PCR using the HTBI primer set and the Qiagen OneStep RT-PCR kit. The libraries were constructed in a second round of multiplex PCR and then size-selected and purified. Paired-end sequencing of the libraries was performed with 100 bp reads on an Illumina HiSeq2000. The source study handled its data this way. SOAPnuke was used to process the raw data, with reads discarded if the reads contained adapters or uncalled bases, had a mean Phred below 15, or lacked an exact constant-primer or identifier match. COPE v1.2.5 was used to merge the high-quality paired reads, and each unique nucleotide sequence was defined as a clonotype. Clonotypes were aligned to IMGT TRBV, TRBD and TRBJ reference segments using MiTCR v1.1. The analysis was restricted to V-J combinations with a frequency above 0.0001, which together covered roughly 99% of the repertoires. A TCS score was defined as the ratio between F50 (clonal expansion) and ExV (chaos), using BLOSUM62-based TCRdist between CDR3 peptides within each V-J. Welch's t-statistics and random forest reduced just over 500 V-J features to roughly 13, which were used in a naive Bayes classifier (R e1071). The similarity between thyroid and blood repertoires was quantified using the Morisita-Horn index. The public reads were reanalyzed by TCRdb: fastp trimming at Q25, MiXCR alignment, in-frame beta chains only. All rows with the same CDR3 protein become a single entry with the most common DNA and genes. None of the V and J calls come from the authors' own analysis; TCRdb made them. The sample table contains 750,000 to 950,000 distinct CDR3 sequences; only one count was recorded for around 39% of them. The ten most abundant clones make up around 9.3% of the sample.

For CDR1 and CDR2, the germline V gene (reference sequence) lists LNHDA and SQIVND. The V end gives up 5 bases and the J end 4 bases, leaving 6 bases in the junction not matched to a gene. CDR3 length: 15 amino acids, cysteine to phenylalanine. The retained sequence is limited to the CDR3, 45 bases, with the frame set at the first base. This TCR was sampled from a man between 18 and 29 years old with Graves' hyperthyroidism. The sequencing input was blood. The chain uses TRBV19 and TRBJ2-7; 12 central bases correspond to TRBD2. The bases are TGTGCCAGTAGTGGGCGACTAGCGGGGGAATACGAGCAGTACTTC. It encodes CASSGRLAGEYEQYF.